These T cell receptor beta chains were read from a single sample in a study of cytomegalovirus exposure and HLA in healthy donors. Profiling relied on immunoSEQ multiplex PCR, and the TCRdb table lists in-frame clones only, not all of them. The repertoire holds fewer than 120,000 clones, with about four fifths as singletons. Sequences were obtained from PBMCs. These receptors originate from a woman aged 60-75 years in good health and CMV-seropositive. Each CDR3 is given with its conserved first and last residue. D genes are given only for firm matches. Size is omitted from some rows. Given values are once, few, many or a class for expanded clones.

v_call	j_call	clone_size	d_call	cdr3_aa	cdr3_nt
TRBV30	TRBJ2-7	few	TRBD1	CAWSTRTGSSYEQYF	TGTGCCTGGAGTACACGGACAGGGAGCTCCTACGAGCAGTACTTC
TRBV18	TRBJ2-7	NA	TRBD1	CASSPGTGSSYEQYF	TGTGCCAGCTCACCTGGGACAGGGAGCTCCTACGAGCAGTACTTC
TRBV6-5	TRBJ2-4	NA	TRBD2	CASSYGGVRKNIQYF	TGTGCCAGCAGTTACGGGGGGGTTCGGAAAAACATTCAGTACTTC
TRBV19	TRBJ1-5	NA	NA	CASSIGGHNQPQHF	TGTGCCAGTAGTATTGGAGGGCACAATCAGCCCCAGCATTTT
TRBV11-2	TRBJ2-1	NA	TRBD2	CASSHGTSGLNEQFF	TGTGCCAGCAGCCACGGGACTAGCGGGCTCAATGAGCAGTTCTTC
TRBV7-9	TRBJ2-1	few	TRBD2	CASSLKSLAGGQFF	TGTGCCAGCAGCTTAAAGTCGCTAGCGGGAGGACAGTTCTTC
TRBV11-3	TRBJ2-3	NA	TRBD1	CASSFGQGADTQYF	TGTGCCAGCAGCTTCGGACAGGGAGCAGATACGCAGTATTTT
TRBV6-5	TRBJ2-1	few	TRBD2	CASSHDLAVGGEQFF	TGTGCCAGCAGTCACGATCTAGCGGTGGGTGGTGAGCAGTTCTTC
TRBV6-5	TRBJ2-7	NA	TRBD2	CASRLAGVGEQYF	TGTGCCAGCAGACTAGCGGGAGTTGGCGAGCAGTACTTC
TRBV7-3	TRBJ2-2	NA	NA	CASSLHTSGELFF	TGTGCCAGCAGCTTACACACCTCCGGGGAGCTGTTTTTT
TRBV5-1	TRBJ1-3	few	TRBD1	CASSYAGGEGDTIYF	TGCGCCAGCAGCTACGCAGGGGGCGAGGGAGACACCATATATTTT
TRBV6-5	TRBJ2-7	NA	TRBD1	CASSVQGTGGSEQYF	TGTGCCAGCAGTGTCCAGGGGACAGGGGGTTCCGAGCAGTACTTC
TRBV27	TRBJ2-1	NA	NA	CASSLGGGVLGYNEQFF	TGTGCCAGCAGTTTGGGTGGCGGTGTTTTGGGCTACAATGAGCAGTTCTTC
TRBV19	TRBJ1-2	NA	NA	CASSILRTANYGYTF	TGTGCCAGTAGTATACTGCGGACAGCTAACTATGGCTACACCTTC
TRBV5-1	TRBJ2-2	NA	NA	CASSHPPGELFF	TGCGCCAGCAGCCATCCCCCCGGGGAGCTGTTTTTT
TRBV18	TRBJ2-3	NA	NA	CASSQDSSTDTQYF	TGTGCCAGCTCGCAGGACTCGAGCACAGATACGCAGTATTTT
TRBV7-7	TRBJ2-2	NA	NA	CASSLVRETGELFF	TGTGCCAGCAGCTTAGTCAGGGAAACCGGGGAGCTGTTTTTT
TRBV5-1	TRBJ1-4	NA	NA	CASSLSTGTNEKLFF	TGCGCCAGCAGCTTATCAACAGGGACTAATGAAAAACTGTTTTTT
TRBV7-9	TRBJ2-5	NA	NA	CASSLSSDSGTQYF	TGTGCCAGCAGCTTAAGCAGTGACTCGGGGACCCAGTACTTC
TRBV5-4	TRBJ2-5	NA	NA	CASSFATRRETQYF	TGTGCCAGCAGCTTCGCGACGCGGAGGGAGACCCAGTACTTC
TRBV7-3	TRBJ2-1	once	TRBD2	CASSLGPSGGNEQFF	TGTGCCAGCAGCTTAGGTCCCTCGGGGGGCAATGAGCAGTTCTTC
TRBV9	TRBJ2-5	NA	TRBD2	CASSVGLAGPSLQETQYF	TGTGCCAGCAGCGTAGGACTAGCGGGCCCCAGTCTTCAAGAGACCCAGTACTTC
TRBV5-1	TRBJ2-7	NA	TRBD1	CASRSTGGEQYF	TGCGCCAGCAGATCCACAGGGGGCGAGCAGTACTTC
TRBV4-2	TRBJ2-3	NA	NA	CASSQDGAVADTQYF	TGTGCCAGCAGCCAAGATGGAGCGGTGGCAGATACGCAGTATTTT
TRBV9	TRBJ2-5	NA	TRBD2	CASSVGLAGGNLETQYF	TGTGCCAGCAGCGTAGGACTAGCGGGAGGGAATCTGGAGACCCAGTACTTC
TRBV28	TRBJ1-1	NA	NA	CASSGDHTEAFF	TGTGCCAGCAGCGGGGATCACACTGAAGCTTTCTTT
TRBV6-4	TRBJ2-2	NA	TRBD2	CASSDGTSGTTGELFF	TGTGCCAGCAGTGACGGGACTAGCGGTACGACCGGGGAGCTGTTTTTT
TRBV18	TRBJ2-7	NA	NA	CASSLESGNGAYEQYF	TGTGCCAGCTCACTCGAATCAGGAAACGGCGCCTACGAGCAGTACTTC
TRBV18	TRBJ2-7	NA	TRBD1	CASSPGTGGSYEQYF	TGTGCCAGCTCCCCCGGGACAGGGGGCTCCTACGAGCAGTACTTC
TRBV11-2	TRBJ2-5	NA	NA	CASSFTDSPQETQYF	TGTGCCAGCAGCTTTACGGACAGTCCCCAAGAGACCCAGTACTTC